This T cell receptor beta chain appears in the sequencing data of a study of radiation and T cells in renal cell carcinoma. The data were produced by immunoSEQ multiplex PCR, yet TCRdb's version contains in-frame clones alone and is incomplete. This sample carries around 180,000 clones, about 88% of them seen once, and the ten largest clones take around 11%. General observations from the study: Top tumor clonotypes rose in blood 2 weeks post-radiation, then contracted.

Trimming took off 2 bases at V and 6 bases at J, with 8 bases between the two ends. The V gene's germline CDR1 is MGHDK and CDR2 SYGVNS. The CDR3 is 13 residues long. As for time point: blood 4 weeks post-SBRT, at nephrectomy. Treatment reported: 15 Gy SBRT to primary tumor, nephrectomy 4 weeks later. Radiation-treated patients gave blood at baseline, week 2 and week 4. In regard to this clone: Its antigen is as yet unknown.

This TCR came from a woman in her forties or fifties with renal cell carcinoma. The rearrangement uses TRBV25-1 and TRBJ2-1, with D possibly TRBD1 on 5 matching bases. Sample: blood, taken from a patient whose treatment included radiotherapy and nephrectomy. The CDR3 DNA follows: TGTGCCAGCAGTGAAAGGGGTATCAATGAGCAGTTCTTC. This sequence encodes CASSERGINEQFF.